Sequencing of this T cell receptor (beta chain) was carried out in a study of blood T cell repertoires in COVID-19. Whole-study context: Sites in the United States, Italy and Spain provided acute and convalescent COVID-19 samples. The cDNA or gDNA used as material had been derived from T cells, B-cell-depleted T cells, or PBMCs.

Trimming pared 4 bases from V and 5 bases from J, leaving 14 bases between. The CDR3 is 14 amino acids. The V gene's germline CDR1 is MNHEY and CDR2 SVGAGI. In the authors' workflow: Amplification of reference gene primers provided the estimated nucleated cell counts. The protocol was immunoSEQ multiplex PCR, while the TCRdb copy is restricted to in-frame clones and leaves out a portion. Clonal size and the V and J genes are those of that table, whereas D and trimming came from the DNA. The data show around 240,000 clones, around 83% seen once. The chain carries TRBV6-5 and TRBJ1-1; no clear D. The sequence was collected from a woman in her forties who had recovered from COVID-19. The sequenced sample consisted of peripheral blood. CDR3 loop: CASSWAGMDTEAFF. CDR3 in DNA: TGTGCCAGCAGTTGGGCCGGCATGGATACTGAAGCTTTCTTT.